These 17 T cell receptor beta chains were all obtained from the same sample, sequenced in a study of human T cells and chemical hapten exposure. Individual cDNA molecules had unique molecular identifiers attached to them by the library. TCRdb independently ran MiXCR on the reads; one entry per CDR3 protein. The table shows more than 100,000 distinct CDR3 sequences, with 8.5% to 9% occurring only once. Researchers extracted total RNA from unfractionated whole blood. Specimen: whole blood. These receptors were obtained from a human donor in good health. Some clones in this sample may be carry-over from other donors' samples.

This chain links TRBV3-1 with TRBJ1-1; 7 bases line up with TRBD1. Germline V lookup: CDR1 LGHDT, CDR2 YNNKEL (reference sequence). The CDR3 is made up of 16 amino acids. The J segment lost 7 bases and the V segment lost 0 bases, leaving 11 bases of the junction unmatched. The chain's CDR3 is CASSQEPSRGVGEAFF. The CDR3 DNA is TGTGCCAGCAGCCAAGAACCTTCCAGGGGGGTTGGTGAAGCTTTCTTT.

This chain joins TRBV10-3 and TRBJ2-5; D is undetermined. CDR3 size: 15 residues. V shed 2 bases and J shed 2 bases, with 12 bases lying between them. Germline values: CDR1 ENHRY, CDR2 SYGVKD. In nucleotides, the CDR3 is TGTGCCATCAGTGAGGGCGTGAGTACGCAAGAGACCCAGTACTTC. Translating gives CAISEGVSTQETQYF.

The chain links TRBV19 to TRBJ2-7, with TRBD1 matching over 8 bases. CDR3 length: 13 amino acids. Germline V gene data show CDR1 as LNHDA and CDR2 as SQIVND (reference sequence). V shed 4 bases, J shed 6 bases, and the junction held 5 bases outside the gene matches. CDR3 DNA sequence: TGTGCCAGTAGTACCGGACAGGGCGGCGAGCAGTACTTC. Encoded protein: CASSTGQGGEQYF.

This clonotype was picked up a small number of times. The CDR3 DNA is TGCGCCAGCAGCTTAGGGCAGAGCACAGATACGCAGTATTTT. Its translation: CASSLGQSTDTQYF. V usage is TRBV5-1 and J usage is TRBJ2-3; no clear D. The CDR3 has 14 residues. With 2 bases removed from V and 0 bases from J, the gap between germline ends came to 7 bases. Germline V gives CDR1 SGHRS, CDR2 YFSETQ.

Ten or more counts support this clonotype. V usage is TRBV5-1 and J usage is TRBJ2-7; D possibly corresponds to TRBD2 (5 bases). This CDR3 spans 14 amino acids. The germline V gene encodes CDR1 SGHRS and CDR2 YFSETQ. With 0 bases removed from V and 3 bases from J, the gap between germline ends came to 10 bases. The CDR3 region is CASSLGLSVYEQYF. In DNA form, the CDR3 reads TGCGCCAGCAGCTTGGGTCTTAGCGTCTACGAGCAGTACTTC.

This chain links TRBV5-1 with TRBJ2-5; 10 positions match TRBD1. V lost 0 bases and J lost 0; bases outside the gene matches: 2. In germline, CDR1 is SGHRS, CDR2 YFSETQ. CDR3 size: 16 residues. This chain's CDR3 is CASSLGTGGYQETQYF. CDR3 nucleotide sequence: TGCGCCAGCAGCTTGGGGACAGGGGGGTACCAAGAGACCCAGTACTTC.

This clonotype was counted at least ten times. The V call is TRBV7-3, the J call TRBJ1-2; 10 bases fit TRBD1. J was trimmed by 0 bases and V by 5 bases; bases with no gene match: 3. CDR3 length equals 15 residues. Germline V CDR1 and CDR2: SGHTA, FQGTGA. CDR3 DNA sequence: TGTGCCAGCAGCCAGACAGGGGGCTCTAACTATGGCTACACCTTC. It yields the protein CASSQTGGSNYGYTF.

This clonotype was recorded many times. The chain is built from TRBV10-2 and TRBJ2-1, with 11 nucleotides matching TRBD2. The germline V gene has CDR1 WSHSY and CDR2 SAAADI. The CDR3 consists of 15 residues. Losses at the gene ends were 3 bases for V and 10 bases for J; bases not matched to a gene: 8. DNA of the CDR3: TGCGCCAGCAGTGATCTAGCGGGAGGCCTCAGGGAGCAGTTCTTC. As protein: CASSDLAGGLREQFF.

The CDR3: CASSYEVGQPQHF. CDR3 in DNA: TGTGCCAGCAGTTACGAGGTTGGCCAGCCCCAGCATTTT. This chain uses TRBV6-5 with TRBJ1-5; D uncertain. The CDR3 totals 13 residues. Germline assignment: CDR1 MNHEY and CDR2 SVGAGI. Trimming left V 2 bases short and J 7 bases short, with 9 bases between.

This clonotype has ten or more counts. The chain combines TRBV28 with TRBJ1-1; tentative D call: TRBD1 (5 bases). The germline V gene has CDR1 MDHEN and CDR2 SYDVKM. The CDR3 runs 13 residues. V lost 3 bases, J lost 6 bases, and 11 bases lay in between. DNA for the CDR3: TGTGCCAGCAGTTTGTCAGGGTACCCTGAAGCTTTCTTT. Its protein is CASSLSGYPEAFF.

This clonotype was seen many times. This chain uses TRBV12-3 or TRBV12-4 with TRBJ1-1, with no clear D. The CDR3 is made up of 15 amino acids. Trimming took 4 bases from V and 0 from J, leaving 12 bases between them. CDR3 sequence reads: CASSSGQVMNTEAFF. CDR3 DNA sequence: TGTGCCAGCAGTTCGGGTCAAGTAATGAACACTGAAGCTTTCTTT.

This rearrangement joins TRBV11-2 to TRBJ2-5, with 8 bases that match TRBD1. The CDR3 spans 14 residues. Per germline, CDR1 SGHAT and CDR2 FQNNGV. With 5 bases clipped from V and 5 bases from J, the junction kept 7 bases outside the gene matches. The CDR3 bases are TGTGCCAGCAGCCAAGGACAGGGAGATGAGACCCAGTACTTC. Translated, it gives CASSQGQGDETQYF.

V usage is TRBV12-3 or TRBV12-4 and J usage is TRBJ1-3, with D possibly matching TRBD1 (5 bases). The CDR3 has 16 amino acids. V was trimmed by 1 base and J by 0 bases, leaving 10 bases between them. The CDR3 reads CASSLGGGASGNTIYF. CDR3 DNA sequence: TGTGCCAGCAGTTTAGGGGGGGGAGCCTCTGGAAACACCATATATTTT.

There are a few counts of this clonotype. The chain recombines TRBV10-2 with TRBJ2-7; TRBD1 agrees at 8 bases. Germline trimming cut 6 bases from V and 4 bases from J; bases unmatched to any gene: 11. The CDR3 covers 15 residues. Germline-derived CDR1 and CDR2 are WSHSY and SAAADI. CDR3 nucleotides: TGCGCCAGCAGCCTTCAGGGGGCGAGGGCGTACGAGCAGTACTTC. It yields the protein CASSLQGARAYEQYF.

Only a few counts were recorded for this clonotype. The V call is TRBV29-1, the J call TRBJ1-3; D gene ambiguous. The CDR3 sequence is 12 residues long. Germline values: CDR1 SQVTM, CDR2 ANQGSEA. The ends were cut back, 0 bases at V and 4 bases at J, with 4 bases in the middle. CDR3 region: CSVEDAGNTIYF. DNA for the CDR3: TGCAGCGTTGAAGATGCGGGAAACACCATATATTTT. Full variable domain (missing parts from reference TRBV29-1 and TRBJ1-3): SAVISQKPSRDICQRGTSLTIQCQVDSQVTMMFWYRQQPGQSLTLIATANQGSEATYESGFVIDKFPISRPNLTFSTLTVSNMSPEDSSIYLCSVEDAGNTIYFGEGSWLTVV.

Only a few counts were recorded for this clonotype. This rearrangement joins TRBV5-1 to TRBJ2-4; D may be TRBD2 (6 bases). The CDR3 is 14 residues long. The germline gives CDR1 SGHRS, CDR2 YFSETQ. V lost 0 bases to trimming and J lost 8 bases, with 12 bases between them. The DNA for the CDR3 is TGCGCCAGCAGCTTGGGCGGAGGGTTGGACATTCAGTACTTC. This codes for CASSLGGGLDIQYF. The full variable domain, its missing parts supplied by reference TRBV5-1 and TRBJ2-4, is KAGVTQTPRYLIKTRGQQVTLSCSPISGHRSVSWYQQTPGQGLQFLFEYFSETQRNKGNFPGRFSGRQFSNSRSEMNVSTLELGDSALYLCASSLGGGLDIQYFGAGTRLSVL.

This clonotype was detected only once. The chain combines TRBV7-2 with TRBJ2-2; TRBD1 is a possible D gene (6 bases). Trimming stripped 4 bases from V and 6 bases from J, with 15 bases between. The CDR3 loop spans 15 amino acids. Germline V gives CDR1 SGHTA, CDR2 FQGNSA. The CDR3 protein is CASSSPGHRAGELFF. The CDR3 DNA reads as TGTGCCAGCAGCTCCCCGGGACACCGAGCCGGGGAGCTGTTTTTT.